These T cell receptor beta chains were read from a single sample in a study of cytomegalovirus exposure and HLA in healthy donors. Assay: immunoSEQ multiplex PCR; the TCRdb copy retains only in-frame clones and omits some. The sample has tens of thousands of clones. Sequencing used PBMCs. These receptors were taken from a male donor in good health and CMV-seropositive. The conserved cysteine and the conserved F or W are not part of the CDR3 here. The order of the fields is V gene, CDR3 protein.

V: TRBV9
CDR3: ASSVAPGVPGYT

V: TRBV19
CDR3: ASKDISGGNTIY

V: TRBV5-1
CDR3: ASSLDTGNYGYT

V: TRBV7-2
CDR3: ASSLEAGNYNEQF

V: TRBV5-1
CDR3: ASSFRTGTNSPLH

V: TRBV4-3
CDR3: ASSQDRGAWTGELF

V: TRBV29-1
CDR3: SVADSFSYGYT

V: TRBV6-5
CDR3: ASSKLGDYYEQY

V: TRBV11-3
CDR3: ASSGGRGFVYEQY

V: TRBV5-5
CDR3: ASSLGAGGGFNTEAF

V: TRBV30
CDR3: AGHGAGVADTQY

V: TRBV13
CDR3: ASSLWGSSPYGYT

V: TRBV28
CDR3: ASGTPGFGGYT

V: TRBV4-2
CDR3: ASSLDRTGNTIY

V: TRBV5-1
CDR3: ASSRRQGNTGELF

V: TRBV27
CDR3: ASSLLSRAGGSTEAF

V: TRBV5-1
CDR3: ASSLAESGNTIY

V: TRBV19
CDR3: ASSPRQGSWAHQPQH

V: TRBV28
CDR3: ASATGTYGYT

V: TRBV18
CDR3: ASSPLQGRAAGANVLT

V: TRBV25-1
CDR3: ASGRGTEAF

V: TRBV29-1
CDR3: SVGPLFNNEQF

V: TRBV10-1
CDR3: ASSESTGGNTEAF

V: TRBV10-3
CDR3: AITNRRTGSLNGYT

V: TRBV25-1
CDR3: ASSEWGSANSPLH

V: TRBV18
CDR3: ASSPSSGLEGYT

V: TRBV19
CDR3: ASSIGAVGGTEAF

V: TRBV4-2
CDR3: ASSSGETSVYEQY

V: TRBV30
CDR3: AWSTGTGVHEQY

V: TRBV30
CDR3: AWSVGGADTQY

V: TRBV6-4
CDR3: ASSPRETDEQY

V: TRBV6-5
CDR3: ASSGRTPTYEQY

V: TRBV6-5
CDR3: ASSNRDRQPQH

V: TRBV5-1
CDR3: ASSLDGRFRSGANVLT

V: TRBV4-1
CDR3: ASSQDLAVNSYEQY

V: TRBV19
CDR3: ASSFGQGLEQY

V: TRBV5-1
CDR3: ASSTGTGPTGELF

V: TRBV29-1
CDR3: SVRGQRGPNTGELF

V: TRBV20-1
CDR3: SLSGQEF

V: TRBV10-2
CDR3: ASSESGTGDYGYT

V: TRBV29-1
CDR3: SVTGGWGMNTEAF

V: TRBV19
CDR3: ASSRLAGRYEQY

V: TRBV7-9
CDR3: ASSSRFSDTQY

V: TRBV2
CDR3: ASIRGGVRNTEAF

V: TRBV28
CDR3: ASRYSGTVTSYGYT

V: TRBV18
CDR3: ASSPLAGDTEAF

V: TRBV7-2
CDR3: ASSRFSGTNTGELF

V: TRBV29-1
CDR3: SVDWGQDTQY

V: TRBV4-3
CDR3: ASSQGISGPEQY

V: TRBV7-9
CDR3: ASSPPPDRPPNYGYT

V: TRBV5-1
CDR3: ASSLGGAEQY

V: TRBV7-8
CDR3: ASSLRTINTGELF

V: TRBV19
CDR3: ASSIPGHYGYT

V: TRBV30
CDR3: AWSRTGASYEQY

V: TRBV6-4
CDR3: ASSETGESTNEQF

V: TRBV5-1
CDR3: ASSLVQGGEQY

V: TRBV5-1
CDR3: ASSLTDYVEQF

V: TRBV6-5
CDR3: ASSLSTGNSYEQY

V: TRBV28
CDR3: ASCDLQGAVYEQY

V: TRBV29-1
CDR3: SVRDRLNTGELF